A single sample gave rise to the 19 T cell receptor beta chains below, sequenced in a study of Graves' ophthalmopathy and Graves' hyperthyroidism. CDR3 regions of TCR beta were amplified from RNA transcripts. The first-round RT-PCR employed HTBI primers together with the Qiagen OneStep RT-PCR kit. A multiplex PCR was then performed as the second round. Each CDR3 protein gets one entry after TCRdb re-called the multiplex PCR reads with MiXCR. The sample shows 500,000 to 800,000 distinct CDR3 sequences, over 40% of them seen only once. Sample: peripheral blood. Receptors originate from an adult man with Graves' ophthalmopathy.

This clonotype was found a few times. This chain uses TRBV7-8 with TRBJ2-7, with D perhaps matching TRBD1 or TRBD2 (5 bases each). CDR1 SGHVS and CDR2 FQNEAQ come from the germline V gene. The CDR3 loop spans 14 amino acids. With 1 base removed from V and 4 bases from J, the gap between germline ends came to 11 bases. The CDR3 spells CASSLGGINYEQYF. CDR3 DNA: TGTGCCAGCAGCTTAGGGGGGATTAATTACGAGCAGTACTTC.

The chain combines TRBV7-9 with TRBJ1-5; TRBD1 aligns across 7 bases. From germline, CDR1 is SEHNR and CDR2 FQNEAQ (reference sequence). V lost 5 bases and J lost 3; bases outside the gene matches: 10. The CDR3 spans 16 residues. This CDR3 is CASSPETGLNNQPQHF. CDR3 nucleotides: TGTGCCAGCAGCCCAGAGACAGGGTTGAACAATCAGCCCCAGCATTTT.

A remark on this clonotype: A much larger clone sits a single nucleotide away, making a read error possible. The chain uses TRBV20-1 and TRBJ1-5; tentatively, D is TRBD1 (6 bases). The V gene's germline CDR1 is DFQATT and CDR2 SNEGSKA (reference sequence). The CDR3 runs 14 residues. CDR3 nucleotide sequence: TGCGGTGCTAGCCGCCCCGAGGGGGAGCAGCCCCAGCATTTT. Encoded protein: CGASRPEGEQPQHF.

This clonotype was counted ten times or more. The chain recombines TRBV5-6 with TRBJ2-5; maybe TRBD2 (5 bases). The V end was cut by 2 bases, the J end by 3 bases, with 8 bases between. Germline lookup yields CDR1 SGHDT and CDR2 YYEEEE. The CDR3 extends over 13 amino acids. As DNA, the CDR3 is TGTGCCAGCAGCTTTGAGACTAAAGAGACCCAGTACTTC. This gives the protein CASSFETKETQYF.

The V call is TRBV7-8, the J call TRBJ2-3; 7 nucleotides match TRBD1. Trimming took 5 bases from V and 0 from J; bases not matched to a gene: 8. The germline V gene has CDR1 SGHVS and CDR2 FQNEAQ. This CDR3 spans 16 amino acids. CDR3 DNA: TGTGCCAGCAGCCAACGAACAGGGGCGAGCACAGATACGCAGTATTTT. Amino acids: CASSQRTGASTDTQYF. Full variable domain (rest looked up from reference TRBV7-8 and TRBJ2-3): GAGVSQSPRYKVAKRGQDVALRCDPISGHVSLFWYQQALGQGPEFLTYFQNEAQLDKSGLPSDRFFAERPEGSVSTLKIQRTQQEDSAVYLCASSQRTGASTDTQYFGPGTRLTVL.

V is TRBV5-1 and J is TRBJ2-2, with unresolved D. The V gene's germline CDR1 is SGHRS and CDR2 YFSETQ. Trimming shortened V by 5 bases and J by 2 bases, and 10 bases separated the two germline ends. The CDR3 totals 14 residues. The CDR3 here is CASRVPSNTGELFF. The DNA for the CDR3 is TGCGCCAGCAGAGTCCCCTCTAACACCGGGGAGCTGTTTTTT.

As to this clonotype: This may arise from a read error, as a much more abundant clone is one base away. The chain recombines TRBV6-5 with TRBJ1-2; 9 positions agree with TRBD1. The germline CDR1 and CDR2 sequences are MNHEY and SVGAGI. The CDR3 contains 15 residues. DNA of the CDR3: TGTGCCGGCAGTTCAGGACAGGGGAGGAACTATGGCTACACCTTC. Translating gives CAGSSGQGRNYGYTF.

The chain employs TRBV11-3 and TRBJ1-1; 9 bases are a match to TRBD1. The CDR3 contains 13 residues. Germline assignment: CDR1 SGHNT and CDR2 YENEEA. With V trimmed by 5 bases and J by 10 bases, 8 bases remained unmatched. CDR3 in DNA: TGTGCCAGCAGCCCCGGGACAGGGAGTGGAGCTTTCTTT. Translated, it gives CASSPGTGSGAFF.

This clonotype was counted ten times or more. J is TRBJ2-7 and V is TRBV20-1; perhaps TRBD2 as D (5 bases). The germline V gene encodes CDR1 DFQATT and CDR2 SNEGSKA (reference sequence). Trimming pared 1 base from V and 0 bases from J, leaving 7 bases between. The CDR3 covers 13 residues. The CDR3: CSARAGSSYEQYF. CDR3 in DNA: TGCAGTGCTAGAGCGGGAAGCTCCTACGAGCAGTACTTC.

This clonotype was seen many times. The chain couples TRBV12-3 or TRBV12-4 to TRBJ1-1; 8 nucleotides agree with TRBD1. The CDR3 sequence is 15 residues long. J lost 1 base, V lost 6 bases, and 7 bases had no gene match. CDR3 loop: CASSRQGMGNTEAFF. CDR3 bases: TGTGCCAGCAGCCGACAGGGGATGGGGAACACTGAAGCTTTCTTT.

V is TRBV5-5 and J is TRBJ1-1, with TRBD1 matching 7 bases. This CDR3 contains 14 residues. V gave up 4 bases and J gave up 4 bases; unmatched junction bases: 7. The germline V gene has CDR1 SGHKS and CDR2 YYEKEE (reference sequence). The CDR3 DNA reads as TGTGCCAGCAGCCAGGACAGGCAGGTCACTGAAGCTTTCTTT. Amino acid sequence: CASSQDRQVTEAFF.

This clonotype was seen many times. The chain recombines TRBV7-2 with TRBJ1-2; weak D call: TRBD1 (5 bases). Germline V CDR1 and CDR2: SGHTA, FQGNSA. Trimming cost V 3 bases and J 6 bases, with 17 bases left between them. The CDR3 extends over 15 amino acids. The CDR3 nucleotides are TGTGCCAGCAGCTTCCAATGGGGGGGACGTGATGGCTACACCTTC. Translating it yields CASSFQWGGRDGYTF.

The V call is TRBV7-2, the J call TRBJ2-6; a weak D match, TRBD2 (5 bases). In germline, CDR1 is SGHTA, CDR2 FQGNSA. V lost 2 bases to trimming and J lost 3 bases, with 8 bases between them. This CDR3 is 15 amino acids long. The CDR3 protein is CASSLSGIGANVLTF. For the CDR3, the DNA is TGTGCCAGCAGCTTAAGCGGTATTGGGGCCAACGTCCTGACTTTC.

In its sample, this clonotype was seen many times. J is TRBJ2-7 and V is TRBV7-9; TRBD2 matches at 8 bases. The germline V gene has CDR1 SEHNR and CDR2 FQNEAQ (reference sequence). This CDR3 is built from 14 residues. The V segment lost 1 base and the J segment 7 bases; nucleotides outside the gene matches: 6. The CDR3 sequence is CASSLVATSVEQYF. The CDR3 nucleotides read TGTGCCAGCAGCTTAGTCGCGACTAGCGTAGAGCAGTACTTC.

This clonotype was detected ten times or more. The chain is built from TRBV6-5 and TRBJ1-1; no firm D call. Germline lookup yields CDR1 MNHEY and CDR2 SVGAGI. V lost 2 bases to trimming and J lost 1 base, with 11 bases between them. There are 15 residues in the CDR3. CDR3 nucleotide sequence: TGTGCCAGCAGTTACAAACGGGAACGGAACACTGAAGCTTTCTTT. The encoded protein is CASSYKRERNTEAFF.

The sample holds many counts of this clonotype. The CDR3 DNA is TGTGCCAGCAGCTTCGCGAACTCCTACGAGCAGTACTTC. This codes for CASSFANSYEQYF. This chain joins TRBV7-9 and TRBJ2-7; D is uncertain. The CDR3 has 13 amino acids. The V gene lost 3 bases and the J gene lost 0 bases, with 6 bases spanning the gap. Germline-derived CDR1 and CDR2 are SEHNR and FQNEAQ (reference sequence).

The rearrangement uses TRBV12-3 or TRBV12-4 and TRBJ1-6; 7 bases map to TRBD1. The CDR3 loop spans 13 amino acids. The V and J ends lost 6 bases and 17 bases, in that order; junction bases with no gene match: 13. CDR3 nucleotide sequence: TGTGCCAGCAGCGTAGACAGGGCCAGTCGCGTCCACTTT. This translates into CASSVDRASRVHF.

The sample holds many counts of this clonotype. CDR3 DNA: TGTGCCAGCAGCTTAATGCCGGGGGACAAGGAATTTTCTGGGGCCAACGTCCTGACTTTC. Its translation: CASSLMPGDKEFSGANVLTF. V usage is TRBV7-3 and J usage is TRBJ2-6; D may be TRBD1 or TRBD2 (6 bases each). The germline CDR1 and CDR2 sequences are SGHTA and FQGTGA. V lost 1 base and J 1 base, leaving 20 bases between the germline ends. This CDR3 has 20 amino acids.

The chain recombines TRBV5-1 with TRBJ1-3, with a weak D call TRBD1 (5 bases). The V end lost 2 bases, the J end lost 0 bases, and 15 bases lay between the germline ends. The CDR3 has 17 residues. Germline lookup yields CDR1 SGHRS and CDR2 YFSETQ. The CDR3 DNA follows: TGCGCCAGCAGCTTACTTGGGACGGGCCGCTCTGGAAACACCATATATTTT. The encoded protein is CASSLLGTGRSGNTIYF.